Shown below are 30 T cell receptor beta chains from a single sample sequenced in a study of Graves' ophthalmopathy and Graves' hyperthyroidism. Beta-chain TCR CDR3 regions were amplified from RNA transcripts. First-round RT-PCR employed HTBI primers, with a second-round multiplex PCR after it. Using its own MiXCR run on the multiplex PCR reads, TCRdb lists one record per CDR3 protein. Among 200,000 to 250,000 distinct CDR3 sequences listed, under 30% were seen once. Sample: peripheral blood. The source of these receptors is a man aged 50-60 years with Graves' ophthalmopathy.

This clonotype was found many times. This rearrangement joins TRBV6-2 or TRBV6-3 to TRBJ1-6, with D uncertain. The CDR3 length is 13 residues. Germline V gene data show CDR1 as MNHEY and CDR2 as SVGEGT. V was shortened by 0 bases and J by 7 bases, with 4 bases between the two germline ends. CDR3 bases: TGTGCCAGCAGTTACTCGGCAAATTCACCCCTCCACTTT. This encodes CASSYSANSPLHF.

J is TRBJ2-5 and V is TRBV6-5; D is possibly TRBD1 (6 bases). Germline V CDR1 and CDR2: MNHEY, SVGAGI. The CDR3 runs to 15 residues. V gave up 4 bases and J gave up 1 base, with 13 bases separating them. Here the CDR3 DNA reads TGTGCCAGCAGTTCGGACCGAGGGGGCCAAGAGACCCAGTACTTC. Protein sequence: CASSSDRGGQETQYF.

This clonotype has ten or more counts. The chain recombines TRBV5-1 with TRBJ2-5; the D call may be TRBD1 or TRBD2 (5 bases each). Deletions cut 4 bases from V and 0 bases from J, with 10 bases between. The CDR3 extends over 14 amino acids. CDR1 is SGHRS, CDR2 YFSETQ, per germline. The CDR3 is CASSLRENQETQYF. The CDR3 nucleotides read TGCGCCAGCAGCCTCAGGGAGAACCAAGAGACCCAGTACTTC.

This clonotype showed up many times. This chain uses TRBV19 with TRBJ1-1; 8 nucleotides align to TRBD1. Germline V CDR1 and CDR2: LNHDA, SQIVND (reference sequence). V shed 5 bases, J shed 2 bases, and the junction held 4 bases outside the gene matches. This CDR3 region has 14 residues. CDR3 DNA sequence: TGTGCCAGTAGTTGGACAGGGCTAAACACTGAAGCTTTCTTT. The encoded protein is CASSWTGLNTEAFF.

This clonotype showed up many times. V is TRBV3-1 and J is TRBJ2-7, with D hard to call. This CDR3 spans 15 amino acids. In germline, CDR1 is LGHDT, CDR2 YNNKEL (reference sequence). V was trimmed by 3 bases and J by 0 bases, leaving 12 bases between them. CDR3 loop: CASSQSGPSSYEQYF. Here the CDR3 DNA reads TGTGCCAGCAGCCAGTCTGGACCCAGCTCCTACGAGCAGTACTTC.

The chain carries TRBV2 and TRBJ1-1; possibly TRBD1 for D (6 bases). The V gene's germline CDR1 is SNHLY and CDR2 FYNNEI. This CDR3 spans 14 amino acids. V was clipped by 10 bases and J by 1 base, with 16 bases between them. The DNA of the CDR3 is TGTGCCATACTAGGGGGGGCACGGAACACTGAAGCTTTCTTT. Translation: CAILGGARNTEAFF.

This clonotype was seen ten or more times. The chain has TRBV20-1 and TRBJ1-1; TRBD1 might be the D (6 bases). The CDR3 is 15 amino acids. The V and J ends lost 7 bases and 4 bases respectively, with 22 bases between them. Germline CDR1 DFQATT, CDR2 SNEGSKA (reference sequence). For the CDR3, the DNA is TGCAGTGTTCCGATCCCCACAGGGCTTCGCACTGAAGCTTTCTTT. It codes for CSVPIPTGLRTEAFF.

A few counts support this clonotype. This chain uses TRBV7-2 with TRBJ2-7; D may be TRBD1 (6 bases). The V gene's germline CDR1 is SGHTA and CDR2 FQGNSA. The CDR3 covers 13 residues. V lost 5 bases and J lost 7, with 15 bases in between. Written as DNA, the CDR3 is TGTGCCAGCAGCAAGGAACAGGGTAGGGAGCAGTACTTC. Translating gives CASSKEQGREQYF.

This clonotype was seen ten or more times. The chain recombines TRBV3-1 with TRBJ2-5; 7 positions match TRBD2. CDR3 length equals 15 residues. The V segment lost 2 bases and the J segment 6 bases; nucleotides outside the gene matches: 9. CDR1 is LGHDT and CDR2 is YNNKEL in the germline V gene (reference sequence). DNA of the CDR3: TGTGCCAGCAGCCAAAGTGGCGGGAGTAGGAAGACCCAGTACTTC. Residues: CASSQSGGSRKTQYF.

This clonotype was counted ten times or more. CDR3 in DNA: TGTGCCAGTAGTAATAAGCTGGGGCTAAACACTGAAGCTTTCTTT. Translating it yields CASSNKLGLNTEAFF. The chain carries TRBV19 and TRBJ1-1, with a weak D call TRBD1 (5 bases). Germline V gene data show CDR1 as LNHDA and CDR2 as SQIVND (reference sequence). The CDR3 is made up of 15 amino acids. V was cut by 4 bases and J by 2 bases, with 14 bases left in between.

This chain uses TRBV9 with TRBJ1-2; 9 bases map to TRBD1. Trimming cost V 2 bases and J 6 bases; bases outside gene matches: 2. This CDR3 spans 13 amino acids. Germline V gene lookup returns CDR1 SGDLS and CDR2 YYNGEE. The DNA for the CDR3 is TGTGCCAGCAGCGTCCGACAGGGGGATGGCTACACCTTC. Its protein is CASSVRQGDGYTF.

This clonotype has ten or more counts. The chain carries TRBV6-1 and TRBJ1-5; possible D gene TRBD1, 5 bases. The CDR3 runs to 13 residues. Per the germline V gene, CDR1 is MNHNS and CDR2 is SASEGT. V lost 6 bases, J lost 5 bases, and 11 bases lay in between. CDR3 nucleotide sequence: TGTGCCAGCAGCCGGGGGTTCGATCAGCCCCAGCATTTT. This encodes CASSRGFDQPQHF.

This clonotype was recorded at least ten times. A much larger clonotype is one base distant, so this may be a read error. V gene TRBV6-2 or TRBV6-3 combines with J gene TRBJ1-5; a possible D gene is TRBD1 (6 bases). Germline lookup yields CDR1 MNHEY and CDR2 SVGEGT. CDR3 length equals 12 residues. The DNA of the CDR3 is TGTGCCAGCAGGGACAGTAATCCGCCCCAGCATTTT. Amino acids: CASRDSNPPQHF.

This clonotype was found many times. The V and J genes are TRBV3-1 and TRBJ1-2; TRBD1 aligns across 7 bases. CDR3 length: 16 residues. V gave up 3 bases and J gave up 2 bases; unmatched junction bases: 9. In germline, CDR1 is LGHDT, CDR2 YNNKEL (reference sequence). The CDR3 coding sequence is TGTGCCAGCAGCCATCTAGCCGGGACAGTAAACTATGGCTACACCTTC. Translating gives CASSHLAGTVNYGYTF.

This clonotype was found many times. The V call is TRBV2, the J call TRBJ1-2, with D hard to call. The CDR3 consists of 13 residues. V was clipped by 6 bases and J by 8 bases, with 16 bases between them. Germline lookup yields CDR1 SNHLY and CDR2 FYNNEI. Here the CDR3 reads CASRLPGLRGYTF. The CDR3 DNA sequence: TGTGCCAGCAGACTTCCGGGTCTCCGGGGCTACACCTTC.

This clonotype was recorded at least ten times. This chain connects TRBV5-1 to TRBJ2-2, with TRBD2 identical over 10 bases. V was clipped by 3 bases and J by 2 bases; unmatched bases: 4. The CDR3 sequence is 16 residues long. Germline lookup yields CDR1 SGHRS and CDR2 YFSETQ. CDR3 nucleotides: TGCGCCAGCAGCTCTACTAGCGGGATTAACACCGGGGAGCTGTTTTTT. Translation gives CASSSTSGINTGELFF.

This clonotype is categorized as medium-sized (0.01 to 0.1%). The chain employs TRBV6-5 and TRBJ2-3, with TRBD2 identical over 9 bases. The CDR3 runs to 15 residues. Germline V gene data show CDR1 as MNHEY and CDR2 as SVGAGI. Unmatched junction bases numbered 3, after V lost 2 bases and J lost 3 bases. CDR3 amino acids: CASSYQGLATDTQYF. The CDR3 DNA reads TGTGCCAGCAGTTACCAGGGACTAGCAACAGATACGCAGTATTTT.

This clonotype was found many times. This chain uses TRBV7-2 with TRBJ1-6, with D tentatively TRBD1 (5 bases). This CDR3 contains 13 residues. The ends were cut back, 4 bases at V and 7 bases at J, with 8 bases in the middle. CDR1 is SGHTA and CDR2 is FQGNSA in the germline V gene. The CDR3 nucleotides are TGTGCCAGCAGCTCTTACAGGAATTCACCCCTCCACTTT. It specifies CASSSYRNSPLHF.

This clonotype was seen repeatedly, ten times or more. The chain couples TRBV12-3 or TRBV12-4 to TRBJ2-2; D may be TRBD1 (6 bases). The CDR3 sequence is 14 residues long. V was clipped by 6 bases and J by 6 bases, with 14 bases between them. CDR3: CASSITGYAGELFF. As DNA, the CDR3 is TGTGCCAGCAGCATCACAGGGTACGCCGGGGAGCTGTTTTTT.

This clonotype was recorded many times. The chain links TRBV9 to TRBJ2-2, with 7 positions matching TRBD2. Germline V gene data show CDR1 as SGDLS and CDR2 as YYNGEE. The CDR3 sequence is 16 residues long. V shed 0 bases, J shed 3 bases, and the junction held 5 bases outside the gene matches. CDR3 bases: TGTGCCAGCAGCGTAGCCTGGCTAGCGGACACCGGGGAGCTGTTTTTT. Amino acids: CASSVAWLADTGELFF.

This clonotype showed up many times. The chain employs TRBV14 and TRBJ1-1, with D possibly being TRBD1 (6 bases). CDR1 and CDR2 from the germline V gene are SGHDN and FVKESK. The CDR3 runs 14 residues. V gave up 1 base and J gave up 5 bases, with 11 bases separating them. CDR3 in DNA: TGTGCCAGCAGCCAAGGGTCAAGGGGGACTGAAGCTTTCTTT. Translated, it gives CASSQGSRGTEAFF.

This clonotype came up many times. The chain joins TRBV6-5 to TRBJ1-2; D gene uncertain. CDR1 and CDR2 from the germline V gene are MNHEY and SVGAGI. V was pared by 2 bases and J by 6 bases, with 13 bases between. The length of the CDR3 is 14 residues. This CDR3 reads CASSYRPQPDGYTF. DNA for the CDR3: TGTGCCAGCAGTTACCGCCCGCAGCCCGATGGCTACACCTTC.

This clonotype was found many times. The chain couples TRBV2 to TRBJ2-5; 7 bases line up with TRBD2. CDR1 and CDR2 from the germline V gene are SNHLY and FYNNEI. V shed 0 bases, J shed 5 bases, and the junction held 3 bases outside the gene matches. The CDR3 is made up of 14 amino acids. This CDR3 is CASSEAGGSETQYF. The CDR3 DNA follows: TGTGCCAGCAGTGAAGCGGGAGGGTCGGAGACCCAGTACTTC.

This clonotype was counted at least ten times. The rearrangement joins TRBV29-1 to TRBJ2-7; TRBD2 is a possible D gene (6 bases). The CDR3 extends over 12 amino acids. V was clipped by 7 bases and J by 4 bases, with 14 bases between them. In germline, CDR1 is SQVTM, CDR2 ANQGSEA. CDR3 coding DNA: TGCAGCGCTAGGGAGGAGAGGTACGAGCAGTACTTC. This codes for CSAREERYEQYF.

This clonotype came up a few times. This chain uses TRBV12-3 or TRBV12-4 with TRBJ1-1; tentatively, D is TRBD1 (5 bases). V was clipped by 8 bases and J by 3 bases, with 16 bases between them. CDR3 size: 14 residues. The CDR3 coding sequence is TGTGCCAGCCTAACGTGGGGCCGTTACACTGAAGCTTTCTTT. Protein sequence: CASLTWGRYTEAFF.

Ten or more counts support this clonotype. V usage is TRBV6-1 and J usage is TRBJ1-6, with D unclear. The CDR3 is made up of 15 amino acids. The V gene's germline CDR1 is MNHNS and CDR2 SASEGT. Trimming left V 1 base short and J 6 bases short, with 10 bases between. The chain's CDR3 is CASSEDQNSNSPLHF. Here the CDR3 DNA reads TGTGCCAGCAGTGAAGACCAGAACAGTAATTCACCCCTCCACTTT.

This chain connects TRBV4-3 to TRBJ1-1; no clear D. CDR1 is LGHNA, CDR2 YSLEER, per germline. The CDR3 totals 15 residues. V was pared by 0 bases and J by 0 bases, with 8 bases between. In nucleotides, the CDR3 is TGCGCCAGCAGCCAAGATCCGGTGATGAACACTGAAGCTTTCTTT. Protein: CASSQDPVMNTEAFF.

This clonotype was seen many times. The chain recombines TRBV19 with TRBJ2-7; D call uncertain. Trimming cost V 3 bases and J 0 bases, with 9 bases left between them. This CDR3 has 14 residues. Germline-derived CDR1 and CDR2 are LNHDA and SQIVND (reference sequence). CDR3 nucleotides: TGTGCCAGTAGTATCGCTAGTCGCTCCTACGAGCAGTACTTC. Translation gives CASSIASRSYEQYF.

The gene calls are TRBV11-2 and TRBJ2-5, with a tentative D call TRBD1 (5 bases). V shed 2 bases and J shed 0 bases, with 10 bases lying between them. This CDR3 has 15 amino acids. Per the germline V gene, CDR1 is SGHAT and CDR2 is FQNNGV. Written as DNA, the CDR3 is TGTGCCAGCAGCTTATTCCAGGGCTACCAAGAGACCCAGTACTTC. Residues: CASSLFQGYQETQYF.

The rearrangement joins TRBV6-1 to TRBJ2-7; 8 positions agree with TRBD2. The J segment lost 2 bases and the V segment lost 6 bases, leaving 6 bases of the junction unmatched. Germline CDR1 and CDR2: MNHNS and SASEGT. The CDR3 has 14 residues. The CDR3 protein is CASSTGTRPYEQYF. CDR3 DNA sequence: TGTGCCAGCAGCACCGGGACTAGGCCCTACGAGCAGTACTTC.